The sequence of this TCR beta chain was determined in a study of T-cell reconstitution after alpha-beta-depleted transplantation in children. This clonotype has a handful of counts. Construction of the TCRbeta library involved unique molecular identifiers. Via MiXCR, TCRdb re-called the PCR reads, giving one row per CDR3 protein. The data contain approximately 400,000 distinct CDR3 sequences, roughly 11% of them singletons. CDR3 size: 16 residues. V shed 0 bases and J shed 4 bases, with 15 bases lying between them. Germline V gene lookup returns CDR1 SEHNR and CDR2 FQNEAQ (reference sequence). The TCR sequence derives from a human donor who donated a stem cell graft to a child with acute myeloid leukemia. This rearrangement joins TRBV7-9 to TRBJ1-1; D is unclear. The material sequenced was PBMCs from the stem cell graft donor, taken from the stem cell graft. CDR3 in amino acids: CASSLAGREVATEAFF. CDR3 nucleotides: TGTGCCAGCAGCTTAGCCGGGAGGGAAGTAGCCACTGAAGCTTTCTTT. Based on the CDR3 plus reference TRBV7-9 and TRBJ1-1, the full variable domain is DTGVSQNPRHKITKRGQNVTFRCDPISEHNRLYWYRQTLGQGPEFLTYFQNEAQLEKSRLLSDRFSAERPKGSFSTLEIQRTEQGDSAMYLCASSLAGREVATEAFFGQGTRLTVV.